These 23 T cell receptor beta chains were sequenced from one sample in a study of control samples from healthy donors and cancer patients. Here immunoSEQ multiplex PCR was the method, and the copy in TCRdb shows in-frame clones only, minus some. Among around 30,000 clones listed, approximately 93% were seen once. The sample was PBMCs. Receptors were obtained from a man in his forties with colorectal cancer.

This chain joins TRBV6-5 and TRBJ2-1; 9 bases line up with TRBD2. The CDR3 runs to 15 residues. V was clipped by 2 bases and J by 10 bases; unmatched bases: 9. Germline CDR1 and CDR2: MNHEY and SVGAGI. CDR3 region: CASSYKRGVPREQFF. For the CDR3, the DNA is TGTGCCAGCAGTTACAAGCGGGGGGTCCCCAGGGAGCAGTTCTTC.

This clone was seen more than once but under ten times. V gene TRBV5-8 combines with J gene TRBJ2-7, with TRBD1 matching over 10 bases. With V trimmed by 5 bases and J by 5 bases, 7 bases remained unmatched. The CDR3 length is 14 residues. The germline CDR1 and CDR2 sequences are SGHTS and YDEGEE. CDR3 DNA: TGTGCCAGCAGGGGCCGGACAGGGGGGAACGAGCAGTACTTC. Translated: CASRGRTGGNEQYF.

V is TRBV5-1 and J is TRBJ2-1; 11 bases line up with TRBD1. From germline, CDR1 is SGHRS and CDR2 YFSETQ. The CDR3 runs 14 residues. Trimming cost V 6 bases and J 8 bases; bases outside gene matches: 7. For the CDR3, the DNA is TGCGCCAGCACCTCCGGGACAGGGGGTTATGAGCAGTTCTTC. Its translation: CASTSGTGGYEQFF.

V gene TRBV27 combines with J gene TRBJ2-1; TRBD1 matches 9 bases. The germline V gene has CDR1 MNHEY and CDR2 SMNVEV (reference sequence). The V segment lost 3 bases and the J segment 10 bases; nucleotides outside the gene matches: 13. The CDR3 runs 16 residues. CDR3: CASSLLRTGEADEQFF. The CDR3 DNA reads TGTGCCAGCAGTTTGCTTAGGACAGGGGAAGCAGACGAGCAGTTCTTC.

Notes on this clone: Likely a read error: the CDR3 ends without its conserved phenylalanine or tryptophan. The limits of the CDR3 on the DNA are not certain, so only TCRdb's listed CDR3 is given. The chain recombines TRBV11-3 with TRBJ1-2; TRBD1 is the table's D call, not checked against the DNA. Germline assignment: CDR1 SGHNT and CDR2 YENEEA. The CDR3 adds up to 11 amino acids, both ends counted. The chain's CDR3 is CASSFGAITIL.

This clone was counted once. The chain links TRBV30 to TRBJ1-2; D remains ambiguous. CDR1 and CDR2 from the germline V gene are GTSNPN and SVGIG (reference sequence). V was cut by 5 bases and J by 2 bases, with 12 bases left in between. The CDR3 extends over 13 amino acids. The CDR3 nucleotides are TGTGCCTGGCGGAAGGTAGGCAACTATGGCTACACCTTC. Residues: CAWRKVGNYGYTF.

The CDR3 loop reads CASSQGTGEQFF. CDR3 in DNA: TGTGCCAGCAGCCAAGGGACCGGTGAGCAGTTCTTC. V is TRBV3-1 (or the pseudogene TRBV3-2) and J is TRBJ2-1, with D unresolved. Germline V gives CDR1 LGHDT, CDR2 YNNKEL (reference sequence). Trimming cost V 1 base and J 9 bases, with 7 bases left between them. This CDR3 contains 12 residues.

The chain uses TRBV18 and TRBJ1-5; D call uncertain. The CDR3 extends over 14 amino acids. V was cut by 3 bases and J by 1 base, with 7 bases left in between. CDR1 and CDR2 from the germline V gene are KGHSH and LQKENI. CDR3 DNA sequence: TGTGCCAGCTCACCCTCGGAGAGCAATCAGCCCCAGCATTTT. Translation gives CASSPSESNQPQHF.

This clone was counted only a few times. This chain's CDR3 is CASSLSGGGNEQFF. DNA for the CDR3: TGTGCCAGCAGTTTGAGCGGGGGGGGCAATGAGCAGTTCTTC. The genes are TRBV27 and TRBJ2-1, with 10 bases lining up with TRBD2. CDR3 length: 14 residues. Germline V CDR1 and CDR2: MNHEY, SMNVEV (reference sequence). V was clipped by 3 bases and J by 6 bases; unmatched bases: 2.

This chain joins TRBV7-2 and TRBJ1-2, with a weak D call TRBD1 (5 bases). V was clipped by 2 bases and J by 6 bases, with 13 bases between them. This CDR3 region has 14 residues. The V gene's germline CDR1 is SGHTA and CDR2 FQGNSA. This chain's CDR3 is CASSLISGTHGYTF. CDR3 coding DNA: TGTGCCAGCAGCTTAATTTCAGGGACTCATGGCTACACCTTC.

This clone appeared once. This chain links TRBV12-3 or TRBV12-4 with TRBJ1-5; D is possibly TRBD1 (5 bases). V lost 5 bases and J lost 6, with 11 bases in between. The CDR3 loop spans 13 amino acids. The CDR3 sequence is CASSQSGTQPQHF. CDR3 coding DNA: TGTGCCAGCAGTCAGTCGGGGACTCAGCCCCAGCATTTT.

This sequence joins TRBV6-5 and TRBJ1-2; 10 bases fit TRBD1. The CDR3 is made up of 15 amino acids. V lost 6 bases to trimming and J lost 8 bases; unmatched junction nucleotides: 12. Germline CDR1 is MNHEY and CDR2 is SVGAGI. The CDR3 bases are TGTGCCAGCAGGTCCTTCGGACAGGGGGATGGAGGCTACACCTTC. It translates to CASRSFGQGDGGYTF.

The chain is built from TRBV10-1 and TRBJ2-2, with no clear D. The CDR3 contains 13 residues. The V gene lost 0 bases and the J gene lost 5 bases, with 4 bases spanning the gap. Germline V gives CDR1 WNHNN, CDR2 SYGVQD (reference sequence). The CDR3 nucleotides are TGCGCCAGCAGTGAGTCAAGTACCGGGGAGCTGTTTTTT. Its protein is CASSESSTGELFF.

The gene calls are TRBV14 and TRBJ2-5, with D possibly matching TRBD2 (5 bases). Trimming removed 4 bases from V and 5 bases from J, with 17 bases in between. CDR1 is SGHDN, CDR2 FVKESK, per germline. This CDR3 region has 15 residues. The CDR3 is CASSPPGGGRETQYF. Written as DNA, the CDR3 is TGTGCCAGCAGCCCTCCCGGTGGAGGCCGCGAGACCCAGTACTTC.

The chain employs TRBV29-1 and TRBJ2-1, with 7 nucleotides matching TRBD2. From germline, CDR1 is SQVTM and CDR2 ANQGSEA. This CDR3 comprises 12 residues. The junction had 6 bases not matched to a gene; V was cut back by 3 bases and J by 10 bases. The CDR3 bases are TGCAGCGTTGAGCTTGGGAGGGCCGAGCAGTTCTTC. This encodes CSVELGRAEQFF.

V gene TRBV5-4 combines with J gene TRBJ1-1, with 9 bases aligning to TRBD1. The CDR3 spans 14 residues. V lost 4 bases to trimming and J lost 6 bases; unmatched junction nucleotides: 7. Germline V gives CDR1 SGHNT, CDR2 YYREEE (reference sequence). This CDR3 reads CASSGRDRVAEAFF. CDR3 DNA: TGTGCCAGCAGCGGACGGGACAGGGTGGCTGAAGCTTTCTTT.

The chain links TRBV5-1 to TRBJ2-3; D is perhaps TRBD1 (5 bases). V lost 0 bases and J 3 bases, leaving 8 bases between the germline ends. This CDR3 comprises 14 residues. Germline V gives CDR1 SGHRS, CDR2 YFSETQ. The CDR3 spells CASSLAAGTDTQYF. In nucleotides, the CDR3 is TGCGCCAGCAGCTTGGCTGCAGGGACAGATACGCAGTATTTT. Together with reference TRBV5-1 and TRBJ2-3, the CDR3 gives the full variable domain: KAGVTQTPRYLIKTRGQQVTLSCSPISGHRSVSWYQQTPGQGLQFLFEYFSETQRNKGNFPGRFSGRQFSNSRSEMNVSTLELGDSALYLCASSLAAGTDTQYFGPGTRLTVL.

This clone was seen a few times. The V call is TRBV7-2, the J call TRBJ1-3; D unresolved. The CDR3 runs to 14 residues. The germline V gene encodes CDR1 SGHTA and CDR2 FQGNSA. V was clipped by 0 bases and J by 11 bases, with 14 bases between them. The CDR3 reads CASSLARPPRAIYF. The CDR3 coding sequence is TGTGCCAGCAGCTTAGCGCGCCCCCCGCGGGCCATATATTTT.

V usage is TRBV18 and J usage is TRBJ1-2; a possible D gene is TRBD1 (5 bases). Germline V gene sequence: CDR1 KGHSH, CDR2 LQKENI. V dropped 1 base and J dropped 4 bases, with 13 bases sitting between them. CDR3 length equals 15 residues. CDR3 loop: CASSPLVGVGYGYTF. The CDR3 region has the DNA TGTGCCAGCTCACCACTCGTGGGGGTCGGCTATGGCTACACCTTC.

The chain links TRBV7-2 to TRBJ1-1; 9 positions match TRBD1. Germline V gene sequence: CDR1 SGHTA, CDR2 FQGNSA. The junction had 12 bases not matched to a gene; V was cut back by 7 bases and J by 6 bases. The CDR3 has 15 amino acids. The CDR3 loop reads CASNSPGTGKPEAFF. The CDR3 DNA follows: TGTGCCAGCAACTCCCCAGGGACAGGGAAGCCTGAAGCTTTCTTT.

The rearrangement links TRBV9 to TRBJ2-1; TRBD2 agrees at 7 bases. J lost 4 bases, V lost 3 bases, and 16 bases had no gene match. This CDR3 is 18 amino acids long. Germline V CDR1 and CDR2: SGDLS, YYNGEE. The CDR3 spells CASSADPRGAGSYNEQFF. The DNA for the CDR3 is TGTGCCAGCAGCGCCGACCCCCGCGGAGCGGGGTCTTACAATGAGCAGTTCTTC.

V is TRBV11-3 and J is TRBJ1-1; tentative D call: TRBD1 (5 bases). This CDR3 contains 11 residues. Trimming took 4 bases from V and 8 from J, leaving 8 bases between them. In germline, CDR1 is SGHNT, CDR2 YENEEA. CDR3 coding DNA: TGTGCCAGCAGCTCCCAGGGAGAAGCTTTCTTT. This sequence encodes CASSSQGEAFF. Full variable domain (rest looked up from reference TRBV11-3 and TRBJ1-1): EAGVVQSPRYKIIEKKQPVAFWCNPISGHNTLYWYLQNLGQGPELLIRYENEEAVDDSQLPKDRFSAERLKGVDSTLKIQPAELGDSAVYLCASSSQGEAFFGQGTRLTVV.

The chain employs TRBV6-5 and TRBJ2-7, with TRBD1 identical over 7 bases. This CDR3 contains 15 residues. CDR1 MNHEY and CDR2 SVGAGI come from the germline V gene. Losses at the gene ends were 5 bases for V and 0 bases for J; bases not matched to a gene: 7. The CDR3: CASSNDRVGSYEQYF. In DNA, the CDR3 is TGTGCCAGCAGTAACGACAGGGTTGGCTCCTACGAGCAGTACTTC.